The 19 T cell receptor beta chains in this list originate from one sample, sequenced in a study of EBV T-cell therapy then PD-1 blockade in nasopharyngeal carcinoma. No antigen is known for these receptors. This table comes from immunoSEQ multiplex PCR, and its TCRdb copy is limited to in-frame clones, with some not included. The sample holds about 20,000 clones, around 80% seen once. Time point reported: 266 days after commencement of treatment, after nivolumab therapy. Treatment reported: AdE1-LMPpoly-expanded autologous EBV-specific T-cell therapy followed by anti-PD-1 nivolumab. The material was CD8+ T cells from blood, obtained between days 200 and 300 from a patient whose treatment included autologous EBV-specific T cells and nivolumab. Source of these receptors: a man aged 35 to 55 with nasopharyngeal carcinoma.

This chain connects TRBV5-6 to TRBJ2-5; the D call may be TRBD1 or TRBD2 (6 bases each). The ends were cut back, 3 bases at V and 1 base at J, with 22 bases in the middle. Looked up from germline, CDR1 is SGHDT and CDR2 is YYEEEE. The CDR3 is 18 residues long. CDR3 sequence: CASSSLGSTGAFQETQYF. The CDR3 DNA follows: TGTGCCAGCAGCTCCCTGGGGTCGACGGGGGCCTTCCAAGAGACCCAGTACTTC.

This chain uses TRBV6-4 with TRBJ1-5, with 10 positions matching TRBD1. Trimming cost V 5 bases and J 4 bases; bases outside gene matches: 5. From germline, CDR1 is MRHNA and CDR2 SNTAGT. The CDR3 extends over 15 amino acids. The CDR3 is CASSPGTGENQPQHF. In DNA form, the CDR3 reads TGTGCCAGCAGTCCCGGGACAGGGGAAAATCAGCCCCAGCATTTT.

The chain uses TRBV3-1 (or the pseudogene TRBV3-2) and TRBJ2-3; 9 bases are a match to TRBD2. Germline CDR1 LGHDT, CDR2 YNNKEL (reference sequence). V lost 4 bases and J lost 2; bases outside the gene matches: 16. This CDR3 comprises 19 residues. This CDR3 is CASSPGWSLSGGLTDTQYF. In nucleotides, the CDR3 is TGTGCCAGCAGCCCAGGGTGGAGCCTAAGCGGGGGGCTCACAGATACGCAGTATTTT.

The chain couples TRBV29-1 to TRBJ2-7; the D gene is possibly TRBD2 (6 bases). V lost 6 bases and J lost 2, with 14 bases in between. Germline-derived CDR1 and CDR2 are SQVTM and ANQGSEA. This CDR3 is 13 amino acids long. CDR3 in amino acids: CSVSGGDAYEQYF. CDR3 bases: TGCAGCGTGTCCGGCGGGGACGCCTACGAGCAGTACTTC.

V gene TRBV6-1 combines with J gene TRBJ2-7, with 8 nucleotides matching TRBD2. V shed 2 bases, J shed 2 bases, and the junction held 2 bases outside the gene matches. The CDR3 is made up of 14 amino acids. CDR1 MNHNS and CDR2 SASEGT come from the germline V gene. The DNA of the CDR3 is TGTGCCAGCAGTGAACGGGGGGGCCCCTACGAGCAGTACTTC. It is translated as CASSERGGPYEQYF.

The chain couples TRBV6-1 to TRBJ2-1; D gene uncertain. The CDR3 covers 13 residues. In germline, CDR1 is MNHNS, CDR2 SASEGT. The ends were cut back, 1 base at V and 8 bases at J, with 9 bases in the middle. CDR3 in amino acids: CASSEERSDEQFF. CDR3 in DNA: TGTGCCAGCAGTGAAGAAAGGTCGGATGAGCAGTTCTTC.

The chain is built from TRBV11-3 and TRBJ2-1; D is unclear. Trimming removed 6 bases at V and 7 bases at J, with 13 bases between. Looked up from germline, CDR1 is SGHNT and CDR2 is YENEEA. CDR3 length: 13 amino acids. The CDR3 loop reads CASSREGWNEQFF. The DNA for the CDR3 is TGTGCCAGCAGTCGAGAAGGGTGGAATGAGCAGTTCTTC. The entire variable domain, with the rest obtained from reference TRBV11-3 and TRBJ2-1, is as follows: EAGVVQSPRYKIIEKKQPVAFWCNPISGHNTLYWYLQNLGQGPELLIRYENEEAVDDSQLPKDRFSAERLKGVDSTLKIQPAELGDSAVYLCASSREGWNEQFFGPGTRLTVL.

The rearrangement uses TRBV6-4 and TRBJ2-2; no clear D gene. This CDR3 spans 13 amino acids. Germline V gene sequence: CDR1 MRHNA, CDR2 SNTAGT. Trimming removed 0 bases from V and 5 bases from J, with 4 bases in between. The CDR3 region has the DNA TGTGCCAGCAGTGACTCGGAGACCGGGGAGCTGTTTTTT. This translates into CASSDSETGELFF.

The J gene is TRBJ1-4, the V gene TRBV5-6; TRBD1 matches 10 bases. V gave up 4 bases and J gave up 7 bases; unmatched junction bases: 7. This CDR3 comprises 15 residues. Germline-derived CDR1 and CDR2 are SGHDT and YYEEEE. CDR3 region: CASSRAGTGAEKLFF. For the CDR3, the DNA is TGTGCCAGCAGCCGAGCCGGGACAGGGGCTGAAAAACTGTTTTTT. Looking up the rest from reference TRBV5-6 and TRBJ1-4 gives the full variable domain: DAGVTQSPTHLIKTRGQQVTLRCSPKSGHDTVSWYQQALGQGPQFIFQYYEEEERQRGNFPDRFSGHQFPNYSSELNVNALLLGDSALYLCASSRAGTGAEKLFFGSGTQLSVL.

Note on this clone: Relative to the germline gene, one junction end is altered; a read error may explain this. The chain is built from TRBV9 and TRBJ2-5, with D unresolved. The CDR3 totals 14 residues. CDR1 SGDLS and CDR2 YYNGEE come from the germline V gene. CDR3 protein: CASSVGFTEETQYF. CDR3 in DNA: TGTGCCAGCAGCGTAGGTTTTACAGAAGAAACCCAGTACTTC. The full variable domain, with the rest looked up from reference TRBV9 and TRBJ2-5, is DSGVTQTPKHLITATGQRVTLRCSPRSGDLSVYWYQQSLDQGLQFLIQYYNGEERAKGNILERFSAQQFPDLHSELNLSSLELGDSALYFCASSVGFTEETQYFGPGTRLLVL.

The chain joins TRBV27 to TRBJ2-1, with 10 bases identical to TRBD2. After removal of 2 bases from V and 6 bases from J, the junction contained 4 bases not matched to a gene. The CDR3 contains 15 residues. The V gene's germline CDR1 is MNHEY and CDR2 SMNVEV (reference sequence). CDR3 region: CASSLQRGGPNEQFF. The CDR3 bases are TGTGCCAGCAGTTTACAGCGGGGGGGCCCCAATGAGCAGTTCTTC.

The rearrangement joins TRBV5-8 to TRBJ1-5, with D hard to call. Per the germline V gene, CDR1 is SGHTS and CDR2 is YDEGEE. The CDR3 is 16 residues long. Trimming shortened V by 2 bases and J by 0 bases, and 12 bases separated the two germline ends. For the CDR3, the DNA is TGTGCCAGCAGCTTTTGGGTGTCTCTTAGCAATCAGCCCCAGCATTTT. It translates to CASSFWVSLSNQPQHF.

This clone is a singleton in its sample. The gene calls are TRBV12-3 or TRBV12-4 and TRBJ2-7; 9 bases match TRBD1. V lost 5 bases and J lost 9; bases outside the gene matches: 5. The CDR3 length is 12 residues. CDR3: CASSRTGVAQYF. The CDR3 bases are TGTGCCAGCAGTCGGACAGGGGTGGCGCAGTACTTC.

A single count supports this clone. The CDR3 DNA reads TGCGCCAGCAGCCAACTCCATGGGATTGGGCAAACTGAAGCTTTCTTT. Translating gives CASSQLHGIGQTEAFF. This sequence joins TRBV4-1 and TRBJ1-1; D not certain. The germline gives CDR1 MGHRA, CDR2 YSYEKL. This CDR3 is 16 amino acids long. V was pared by 2 bases and J by 5 bases, with 18 bases between.

The table lists this clone with a few counts. The J gene is TRBJ2-3, the V gene TRBV7-6; D ambiguous. This CDR3 is 14 amino acids long. Germline CDR1 and CDR2: SGHVS and FNYEAQ. V lost 8 bases, J lost 1 base, and 13 bases lay in between. The CDR3 spells CASGDEVGTDTQYF. The CDR3 nucleotides read TGTGCCAGCGGGGATGAGGTCGGCACAGATACGCAGTATTTT.

This chain links TRBV4-2 with TRBJ2-7; a weak D match, TRBD2 (6 bases). The V gene lost 1 base and the J gene lost 7 bases, with 8 bases spanning the gap. In germline, CDR1 is LGHNA, CDR2 YNFKEQ. This CDR3 has 12 amino acids. In nucleotides, the CDR3 is TGTGCCAGCAGCCAAGGCGGGGTAGAGCAGTACTTC. This encodes CASSQGGVEQYF.

This clone has only one observation. The CDR3 nucleotides read TGTGCCACCAGTGAATCTGGAGCGAGCAATCAGCCCCAGCATTTT. Protein sequence: CATSESGASNQPQHF. The rearrangement joins TRBV24-1 to TRBJ1-5; D call uncertain. The V end lost 4 bases, the J end lost 1 base, and 10 bases lay between the germline ends. The CDR3 is made up of 15 amino acids. Germline V lookup: CDR1 KGHDR, CDR2 SFDVKD.

The chain has TRBV9 and TRBJ2-6; maybe TRBD2 (6 bases). Germline V gives CDR1 SGDLS, CDR2 YYNGEE. V lost 0 bases and J lost 5, with 15 bases in between. The CDR3 loop spans 17 amino acids. In DNA, the CDR3 is TGTGCCAGCAGCGTAGACGCGGGATCTGTGAGGGCCAACGTCCTGACTTTC. This translates into CASSVDAGSVRANVLTF.

The chain recombines TRBV13 with TRBJ1-3, with D hard to call. The length of the CDR3 is 14 residues. Germline values: CDR1 PRHDT, CDR2 FYEKMQ (reference sequence). Trimming took off 5 bases at V and 0 bases at J, with 8 bases between the two ends. CDR3 residues: CASSLSNSGNTIYF. Here the CDR3 DNA reads TGTGCCAGCAGCCTTAGCAACTCTGGAAACACCATATATTTT.